The 3 T cell receptor beta chains reported below all come from one sample, sequenced in a study of T cell changes during pregnancy in multiple sclerosis (dated by TCRdb to between 2017 and 2020). Libraries were made using the immunoSEQ multiplex PCR assay. Sourced from immuneACCESS, this table was stored by TCRdb with only in-frame sequences that have V and J called. A share of the clones is absent; for the studies checked, an unresolved V gene accounts for under half, and the remainder has no known explanation. The sample table contains approximately 60,000 clones; only one count was recorded for more than 85% of them. The ten largest make up 0.65% to 1% of the sample. Source: peripheral blood, taken before pregnancy. The receptors were gathered from a female donor with multiple sclerosis, enrolled in a pregnancy study.

The rearrangement links TRBV5-5 to TRBJ2-5; 7 bases line up with TRBD1. CDR3 length equals 14 residues. V lost 5 bases to trimming and J lost 4 bases; unmatched junction nucleotides: 8. The germline V gene encodes CDR1 SGHKS and CDR2 YYEKEE (reference sequence). The CDR3 reads CASRNRQGRETQYF. CDR3 DNA: TGTGCCAGCAGAAACCGACAGGGACGAGAGACCCAGTACTTC.

The chain is built from TRBV7-6 and TRBJ1-3; D is perhaps TRBD1 (6 bases). This CDR3 spans 16 amino acids. Germline V CDR1 and CDR2: SGHVS, FNYEAQ. V was clipped by 5 bases and J by 4 bases, with 18 bases between them. CDR3 sequence (DNA): TGTGCCAGCAGCCCCCGACAGGCATCGCAAGGAAACACCATATATTTT. It is translated as CASSPRQASQGNTIYF. The whole variable domain, filled in from reference TRBV7-6 and TRBJ1-3, reads GAGVSQSPRYKVTKRGQDVALRCDPISGHVSLYWYRQALGQGPEFLTYFNYEAQQDKSGLPNDRFSAERPEGSISTLTIQRTEQRDSAMYRCASSPRQASQGNTIYFGEGSWLTVV.

This chain links TRBV4-3 with TRBJ1-1, with 7 bases identical to TRBD1. The CDR3 sequence is 15 residues long. With 3 bases clipped from V and 1 base from J, the junction kept 5 bases outside the gene matches. The germline V gene has CDR1 LGHNA and CDR2 YSLEER. The DNA of the CDR3 is TGCGCCAGCAGCCATACAGGGGCCGGGAACACTGAAGCTTTCTTT. Protein sequence: CASSHTGAGNTEAFF.